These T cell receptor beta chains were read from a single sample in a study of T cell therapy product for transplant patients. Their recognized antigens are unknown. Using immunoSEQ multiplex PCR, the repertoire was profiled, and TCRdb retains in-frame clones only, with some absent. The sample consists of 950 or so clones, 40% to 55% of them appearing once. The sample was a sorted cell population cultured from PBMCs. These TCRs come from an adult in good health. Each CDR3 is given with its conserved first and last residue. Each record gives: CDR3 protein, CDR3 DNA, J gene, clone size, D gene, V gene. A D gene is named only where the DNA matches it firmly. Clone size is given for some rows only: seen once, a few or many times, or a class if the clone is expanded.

CASSQLQNQPQHF | TGTGCCAGCAGCCAATTACAAAATCAGCCCCAGCATTTT | TRBJ1-5 | once | - | TRBV14
CASSPGLAAKSSYEQYF | TGCGCCAGCAGCCCGGGACTAGCGGCTAAGAGCTCCTACGAGCAGTACTTC | TRBJ2-7 | medium-sized | TRBD2 | TRBV4-3
CASSLGSWDTGELFF | TGTGCCAGCAGCTTAGGGTCGTGGGACACCGGGGAGCTGTTTTTT | TRBJ2-2 | - | - | TRBV11-2
CASKFTSGGTGELFF | TGTGCCAGCAAGTTTACTAGCGGGGGGACCGGGGAGCTGTTTTTT | TRBJ2-2 | - | TRBD2 | TRBV6-5
CASSLVDLAKVKRETQYF | TGTGCCAGCAGCTTAGTAGATCTAGCCAAAGTAAAAAGAGAGACCCAGTACTTC | TRBJ2-5 | few | - | TRBV7-2
CASSTFSSRSGPPGNEQFF | TGTGCCAGCAGCACCTTTTCGAGCCGATCGGGTCCCCCCGGGAATGAGCAGTTCTTC | TRBJ2-1 | few | - | TRBV21-1
CASREGGGTDTQYF | TGCGCCAGCAGGGAGGGGGGGGGAACAGATACGCAGTATTTT | TRBJ2-3 | few | - | TRBV10-2
CASSLGYGYTF | TGCGCCAGCAGCTTGGGGTATGGCTACACCTTC | TRBJ1-2 | - | - | TRBV5-1
CAISPGLQATETQYF | TGTGCCATCAGCCCAGGGTTACAGGCTACGGAGACCCAGTACTTC | TRBJ2-5 | - | - | TRBV10-3
CASSPQRGQTNNEQFF | TGTGCCAGCAGCCCCCAGCGGGGACAGACTAACAATGAGCAGTTCTTC | TRBJ2-1 | medium-sized | - | TRBV11-3
CASSQRQGTGRVTEAFF | TGCGCCAGCAGTCAGCGACAGGGTACGGGTAGGGTGACTGAAGCTTTCTTT | TRBJ1-1 | - | TRBD1 | TRBV23-1
CSARLVNEQFF | TGCAGTGCTAGATTGGTCAATGAGCAGTTCTTC | TRBJ2-1 | - | - | TRBV20-1
CASSSAYYGYTF | TGTGCCAGCAGTTCAGCGTACTATGGCTACACCTTC | TRBJ1-2 | - | - | TRBV2
CASSLQDRNGELFF | TGTGCCAGCAGCTTACAGGATCGTAACGGGGAGCTGTTTTTT | TRBJ2-2 | few | - | TRBV11-2
CASSSRTSLDNEQFF | TGTGCCAGCAGCTCACGGACTAGCTTGGATAATGAGCAGTTCTTC | TRBJ2-1 | few | TRBD2 | TRBV5-4
CASSMDYGYTF | TGTGCCAGTAGTATGGACTATGGCTACACCTTC | TRBJ1-2 | medium-sized | - | TRBV19
CASSLGWETGTFNTEAFF | TGCGCCAGCAGCTTGGGGTGGGAAACCGGGACATTTAACACTGAAGCTTTCTTT | TRBJ1-1 | medium-sized | - | TRBV5-1
CASSPPSGHETQYF | TGTGCCAGCTCACCACCTTCAGGGCACGAGACCCAGTACTTC | TRBJ2-5 | - | - | TRBV18
CASGTSSSGGELFF | TGTGCCAGCGGGACGTCTAGTTCGGGCGGGGAGCTGTTTTTT | TRBJ2-2 | - | - | TRBV2
CASSFQTGRAEKLFF | TGTGCCAGCAGCTTTCAAACAGGGCGGGCTGAAAAACTGTTTTTT | TRBJ1-4 | few | - | TRBV7-6
CAWSIQYEQYF | TGTGCCTGGAGTATACAATACGAGCAGTACTTC | TRBJ2-7 | once | - | TRBV30
CAWSGQTEAFF | TGTGCCTGGAGTGGACAGACTGAAGCTTTCTTT | TRBJ1-1 | hyperexpanded | - | TRBV30
CASSEMDRGHGYTF | TGTGCCAGCAGTGAAATGGACAGGGGGCATGGCTACACCTTC | TRBJ1-2 | - | TRBD1 | TRBV6-5
CASSESVGYEQYF | TGCGCCAGCAGTGAGTCTGTCGGCTACGAGCAGTACTTC | TRBJ2-7 | - | - | TRBV10-2
CASSDLGQLYGYTF | TGTGCCAGTAGCGACTTGGGACAACTCTATGGCTACACCTTC | TRBJ1-2 | few | - | TRBV19
CSVEDRGGYGYTF | TGCAGCGTTGAAGATCGGGGTGGCTATGGCTACACCTTC | TRBJ1-2 | - | - | TRBV29-1
CASSLDHRISGNTIYF | TGTGCCAGCAGCTTGGACCACAGGATCTCTGGAAACACCATATATTTT | TRBJ1-3 | - | - | TRBV5-5
CASSSPRGGRLQETQYF | TGTGCCAGTAGTAGCCCCCGGGGGGGCCGGCTCCAAGAGACCCAGTACTTC | TRBJ2-5 | - | TRBD2 | TRBV19
CASRGEIEAFF | TGCGCCAGCAGGGGGGAGATTGAAGCTTTCTTT | TRBJ1-1 | - | - | TRBV5-1
CASISPGNTIYF | TGTGCCAGCATATCTCCCGGAAACACCATATATTTT | TRBJ1-3 | - | - | TRBV25-1
CASSGGQTAKNIQYF | TGTGCCAGTAGTGGGGGACAGACAGCCAAAAACATTCAGTACTTC | TRBJ2-4 | - | TRBD1 | TRBV19
CAARGVSSGANVLTF | TGTGCCGCCAGGGGTGTGAGCTCTGGGGCCAACGTCCTGACTTTC | TRBJ2-6 | medium-sized | - | TRBV19
CSVEDRTGREQYF | TGCAGCGTTGAAGATCGGACAGGGCGCGAGCAGTACTTC | TRBJ2-7 | - | TRBD1 | TRBV29-1
CASSSGRGEYGYTF | TGTGCCAGCAGTTCGGGCCGAGGGGAGTATGGCTACACCTTC | TRBJ1-2 | - | - | TRBV6-1
CASSLVGFGQPQHF | TGTGCCAGCAGCTTAGTGGGTTTCGGTCAGCCCCAGCATTTT | TRBJ1-5 | large | - | TRBV7-9
CASSTVNGLGYTF | TGTGCCAGTAGTACCGTCAACGGCCTCGGCTACACCTTC | TRBJ1-2 | - | - | TRBV19
CASSLGSRAGAFF | TGCGCCAGCAGCTTGGGGAGCAGGGCCGGGGCTTTCTTT | TRBJ1-1 | few | - | TRBV5-1
CAWGPGPTEAFF | TGTGCCTGGGGTCCGGGACCAACTGAAGCTTTCTTT | TRBJ1-1 | large | - | TRBV30
CAINDRGENQPQHF | TGTGCCATCAATGACAGGGGAGAGAATCAGCCCCAGCATTTT | TRBJ1-5 | - | TRBD1 | TRBV10-3
CASSLRWDRLETQYF | TGCGCCAGCAGCTTGAGGTGGGACAGACTAGAGACCCAGTACTTC | TRBJ2-5 | few | TRBD1 | TRBV5-1
CASSLASHSETQYF | TGTGCCAGCAGCTTAGCCTCCCACTCTGAGACCCAGTACTTC | TRBJ2-5 | - | - | TRBV7-2
CASSPRGTVTYEQYF | TGTGCCAGCAGCCCCCGAGGGACAGTCACCTACGAGCAGTACTTC | TRBJ2-7 | - | TRBD1 | TRBV7-2
CASSQSGGEKLFF | TGTGCCAGCAGCCAATCGGGCGGAGAAAAACTGTTTTTT | TRBJ1-4 | - | - | TRBV16
CASSPRTRPQETQYF | TGTGCCAGTAGTCCCCGAACTAGACCTCAAGAGACCCAGTACTTC | TRBJ2-5 | few | - | TRBV19
CASSSGRGSYGYTF | TGTGCCAGCAGTTCTGGCAGGGGAAGCTATGGCTACACCTTC | TRBJ1-2 | - | - | TRBV10-3
CAWSSRDSFTDTQYF | TGTGCCTGGAGTTCCCGGGACTCTTTCACAGATACGCAGTATTTT | TRBJ2-3 | large | - | TRBV30
CSAGTPTEQYF | TGCAGTGCTGGGACTCCTACCGAGCAGTACTTC | TRBJ2-7 | medium-sized | - | TRBV20-1
CAWRGAYNSPLHF | TGTGCCTGGAGGGGGGCCTATAATTCACCCCTCCACTTT | TRBJ1-6 | - | - | TRBV30
CASSQDQGGGYGYTF | TGCGCCAGCAGCCAAGATCAGGGAGGGGGCTATGGCTACACCTTC | TRBJ1-2 | - | - | TRBV4-3
CASSPPGQGGRAEAFF | TGTGCCAGCTCACCACCGGGACAGGGTGGTAGGGCTGAAGCTTTCTTT | TRBJ1-1 | - | TRBD1 | TRBV18
CASSLEAVSGNTIYF | TGTGCCAGCAGCTTAGAAGCAGTGTCTGGAAACACCATATATTTT | TRBJ1-3 | - | - | TRBV11-2
CASSLGGSAYEQYF | TGTGCCAGCAGCTTAGGTGGATCTGCCTACGAGCAGTACTTC | TRBJ2-7 | few | - | TRBV7-9
CASSQDSGGFSDEQFF | TGCGCCAGCAGCCAAGATTCAGGCGGGTTTTCCGATGAGCAGTTCTTC | TRBJ2-1 | - | - | TRBV4-3
CASSIGRVGEKLFF | TGTGCCAGTAGTATCGGCAGGGTGGGTGAAAAACTGTTTTTT | TRBJ1-4 | - | - | TRBV19
CASSFGQPGDTQYF | TGTGCCAGCAGCTTCGGCCAACCCGGGGATACGCAGTATTTT | TRBJ2-3 | - | - | TRBV11-2